Shown below are 4 T cell receptor beta chains from a single sample sequenced in a study of blood T cell repertoires in COVID-19. Clones were sequenced by immunoSEQ multiplex PCR, and TCRdb holds only the in-frame ones, with some missing. Altogether 200,000 to 300,000 clones are present, approximately 80% being singletons, with the ten largest covering around 6.4%. Sequenced input: peripheral blood. The receptors were sampled from a woman in her sixties or seventies with active or convalescent COVID-19.

This chain connects TRBV4-1 to TRBJ2-7, with TRBD2 identical over 16 bases. CDR1 and CDR2 from the germline V gene are MGHRA and YSYEKL. V lost 5 bases and J lost 5; bases outside the gene matches: 18. The CDR3 spans 20 residues. The CDR3 DNA sequence: TGCGCCAGCAGCTCTCGTCCCGGGACTAGCGGGAGGGCAGGCGGCGACGAGCAGTACTTC. Its protein is CASSSRPGTSGRAGGDEQYF.

This clone was seen a few times. V and J are TRBV19 and TRBJ1-1, with TRBD1 matching 10 bases. Per the germline V gene, CDR1 is LNHDA and CDR2 is SQIVND (reference sequence). V dropped 4 bases and J dropped 0; count of bases not matched to a gene: 5. The CDR3 is made up of 16 amino acids. DNA of the CDR3: TGTGCCAGTAGTAGAACGGGACAGGGGATGAACACTGAAGCTTTCTTT. Protein product: CASSRTGQGMNTEAFF.

The chain links TRBV28 to TRBJ1-2; 8 nucleotides agree with TRBD1. The CDR3 loop spans 13 amino acids. The germline CDR1 and CDR2 sequences are MDHEN and SYDVKM. V was clipped by 6 bases and J by 8 bases; unmatched bases: 8. The CDR3 DNA reads TGTGCCAGCAGAGCCCAGGGGGCGCTGGGCTACACCTTC. This translates into CASRAQGALGYTF.

This rearrangement joins TRBV6-4 to TRBJ2-6; 7 bases agree with TRBD2. Germline values: CDR1 MRHNA, CDR2 SNTAGT. The J segment lost 1 base and the V segment lost 5 bases, leaving 2 bases of the junction unmatched. The CDR3 sequence is 15 residues long. The CDR3 DNA reads TGTGCCAGCAGTCCGGGGGGTTCTGGGGCCAACGTCCTGACTTTC. Protein product: CASSPGGSGANVLTF.